The 21 T cell receptor beta chains reported below all come from one sample, sequenced in a study of blood T cell repertoires in COVID-19. Produced via immunoSEQ multiplex PCR; TCRdb's table is partial and in-frame only. The data contain roughly 260,000 clones, around 85% of them singletons. Material for sequencing was PBMCs or T cells enriched from blood (not recorded which). The receptors stem from a woman aged 45-60 years who had recovered from COVID-19.

The V and J genes are TRBV5-6 and TRBJ1-6; the match to TRBD1 covers 7 bases. Germline V gives CDR1 SGHDT, CDR2 YYEEEE. The CDR3 is 19 residues long. V shed 4 bases and J 0 bases; nucleotides not matched to a gene: 13. DNA for the CDR3: TGTGCCAGCAGCGGCTACCCGGGACAGACAAGCTCCTATAATTCACCCCTCCACTTT. This translates into CASSGYPGQTSSYNSPLHF.

The chain links TRBV28 to TRBJ1-6, with D hard to call. The CDR3 extends over 16 amino acids. Germline loops: CDR1 MDHEN, CDR2 SYDVKM. Trimming took off 2 bases at V and 5 bases at J, with 13 bases between the two ends. The CDR3 sequence: CASSLPGEGNNSPLHF. The CDR3 DNA reads as TGTGCCAGCAGTTTACCTGGAGAGGGTAATAATTCACCCCTCCACTTT. Filled out from reference TRBV28 and TRBJ1-6, the complete variable domain reads DVKVTQSSRYLVKRTGEKVFLECVQDMDHENMFWYRQDPGLGLRLIYFSYDVKMKEKGDIPEGYSVSREKKERFSLILESASTNQTSMYLCASSLPGEGNNSPLHFGNGTRLTVT.

The CDR3 nucleotides are TGTGCCAGCAGCGTAGTGGGGGGCTCTGGAAACACCATATATTTT. The encoded protein is CASSVVGGSGNTIYF. The rearrangement uses TRBV9 and TRBJ1-3, with D perhaps matching TRBD1 (5 bases). The CDR3 is 15 residues long. Trimming left V 0 bases short and J 0 bases short, with 7 bases between. The germline gives CDR1 SGDLS, CDR2 YYNGEE.

This sequence joins TRBV6-5 and TRBJ1-6, with D possibly matching TRBD1 (6 bases). Trimming shortened V by 2 bases and J by 7 bases, and 15 bases separated the two germline ends. Germline loops: CDR1 MNHEY, CDR2 SVGAGI. This CDR3 comprises 16 residues. In DNA form, the CDR3 reads TGTGCCAGCAGTTACGGCCGGGGGGCCGGGAATTCACCCCTCCACTTT. This gives the protein CASSYGRGAGNSPLHF.

The chain combines TRBV19 with TRBJ1-1; the D is unclear. The CDR3 has 16 residues. V was shortened by 5 bases and J by 3 bases, with 19 bases between the two germline ends. Germline V gene data show CDR1 as LNHDA and CDR2 as SQIVND (reference sequence). This chain's CDR3 is CASSLMIIVPYTEAFF. The CDR3 DNA reads TGTGCCAGTAGTCTTATGATCATAGTCCCCTACACTGAAGCTTTCTTT.

The J gene is TRBJ2-1, the V gene TRBV24-1; TRBD2 aligns across 7 bases. V dropped 4 bases and J dropped 8; count of bases not matched to a gene: 10. Germline CDR1 KGHDR, CDR2 SFDVKD. CDR3 size: 15 residues. CDR3 residues: CATSDRRGSQDEQFF. CDR3 in DNA: TGTGCCACCAGTGACCGCCGCGGGAGTCAGGATGAGCAGTTCTTC.

Only one count was recorded for this clone. This rearrangement joins TRBV7-9 to TRBJ1-2, with TRBD1 identical over 7 bases. Germline lookup yields CDR1 SEHNR and CDR2 FQNEAQ (reference sequence). The CDR3 consists of 14 residues. V lost 5 bases to trimming and J lost 5 bases; unmatched junction nucleotides: 8. The CDR3 coding sequence is TGTGCCAGCAGCCATCGGGACAGCAGATATGGCTACACCTTC. Translated: CASSHRDSRYGYTF. Supplemented by reference TRBV7-9 and TRBJ1-2, the full variable domain reads DTGVSQNPRHKITKRGQNVTFRCDPISEHNRLYWYRQTLGQGPEFLTYFQNEAQLEKSRLLSDRFSAERPKGSFSTLEIQRTEQGDSAMYLCASSHRDSRYGYTFGSGTRLTVV.

This clone appeared a few times. The J gene is TRBJ2-6, the V gene TRBV19; the D gene is possibly TRBD2 (6 bases). Trimming took off 3 bases at V and 4 bases at J, with 19 bases between the two ends. The CDR3 covers 18 residues. Germline values: CDR1 LNHDA, CDR2 SQIVND (reference sequence). This CDR3 reads CASSIAGPGRSGANVLTF. CDR3 DNA: TGTGCCAGTAGTATCGCCGGGCCCGGGAGATCCGGGGCCAACGTCCTGACTTTC.

The rearrangement joins TRBV2 to TRBJ2-5; 10 nucleotides align to TRBD2. In germline, CDR1 is SNHLY, CDR2 FYNNEI. The CDR3 length is 16 residues. The ends lost 4 bases at V and 2 bases at J; junction bases unmatched: 7. The chain's CDR3 is CASSAWRTSGQETQYF. DNA of the CDR3: TGTGCCAGCAGTGCTTGGCGGACTAGCGGACAAGAGACCCAGTACTTC. Using reference TRBV2 and TRBJ2-5 for the parts outside the CDR3, the full variable domain is EPEVTQTPSHQVTQMGQEVILRCVPISNHLYFYWYRQILGQKVEFLVSFYNNEISEKSEIFDDQFSVERPDGSNFTLKIRSTKLEDSAMYFCASSAWRTSGQETQYFGPGTRLLVL.

This clone was recorded only once. This chain links TRBV3-1 (or the pseudogene TRBV3-2) with TRBJ2-2, with D possibly matching TRBD2 (6 bases). Trimming cost V 5 bases and J 6 bases, with 19 bases left between them. Germline V CDR1 and CDR2: LGHDT, YNNKEL (reference sequence). CDR3 length: 16 residues. The CDR3 loop is CASSYHPTSFAGELFF. CDR3 nucleotides: TGTGCCAGCAGCTACCACCCGACTAGTTTCGCCGGGGAGCTGTTTTTT.

The chain joins TRBV24-1 to TRBJ1-6; TRBD1 aligns across 7 bases. The CDR3 totals 17 residues. V lost 9 bases to trimming and J lost 0 bases; unmatched junction nucleotides: 10. Germline V gene sequence: CDR1 KGHDR, CDR2 SFDVKD. The CDR3 nucleotides read TGTGCCACCCACGCCACAGGGGAAAGCTCCTATAATTCACCCCTCCACTTT. It translates to CATHATGESSYNSPLHF.

This clone was recorded only once. The J gene is TRBJ1-1, the V gene TRBV13; 7 positions agree with TRBD1. The V gene's germline CDR1 is PRHDT and CDR2 FYEKMQ (reference sequence). Unmatched junction bases numbered 9, after V lost 3 bases and J lost 8 bases. The CDR3 extends over 14 amino acids. The CDR3 DNA reads as TGTGCCAGCAGCTTTAACCCCGAGGGGGCAGAAGCTTTCTTT. Translation gives CASSFNPEGAEAFF.

The CDR3 DNA follows: TGTGCCAGCAGTACGGGACTAGCGGGAGCGGGTACGCAGTATTTT. Translated, it gives CASSTGLAGAGTQYF. The V call is TRBV7-2, the J call TRBJ2-3; the match to TRBD2 covers 14 bases. The CDR3 runs to 15 residues. Trimming at V came to 6 bases and at J to 8 bases, leaving 7 bases not matched to a gene. The germline V gene encodes CDR1 SGHTA and CDR2 FQGNSA.

This clone was observed a few times. This chain uses TRBV27 with TRBJ2-6, with 11 bases identical to TRBD1. Germline V CDR1 and CDR2: MNHEY, SMNVEV (reference sequence). Germline trimming cut 5 bases from V and 2 bases from J; bases unmatched to any gene: 2. CDR3 length: 16 residues. CDR3 protein: CASSQDRGPGANVLTF. CDR3 coding DNA: TGTGCCAGCAGTCAGGACAGGGGGCCTGGGGCCAACGTCCTGACTTTC.

This clone was counted a single time. Written as DNA, the CDR3 is TGTGCCACCAGTGACCCCTATGAGGGGCGGGGGGCTTTCTTT. Encoded protein: CATSDPYEGRGAFF. This sequence joins TRBV24-1 and TRBJ1-1; perhaps TRBD1 as D (5 bases). V lost 4 bases and J 11 bases, leaving 19 bases between the germline ends. The CDR3 totals 14 residues. CDR1 KGHDR and CDR2 SFDVKD come from the germline V gene.

V is TRBV6-1 and J is TRBJ1-2, with D tentatively TRBD1 (6 bases). CDR3 length: 14 residues. Per the germline V gene, CDR1 is MNHNS and CDR2 is SASEGT. Trimming removed 3 bases from V and 8 bases from J, with 16 bases in between. Written as DNA, the CDR3 is TGTGCCAGCAGTGATTGGCAGGGGTTGAAGGGCTACACCTTC. It translates to CASSDWQGLKGYTF.

The chain employs TRBV7-8 and TRBJ2-3; a possible D gene is TRBD2 (6 bases). This CDR3 region has 14 residues. The ends were cut back, 1 base at V and 7 bases at J, with 12 bases in the middle. Germline V gene sequence: CDR1 SGHVS, CDR2 FQNEAQ. The CDR3 DNA follows: TGTGCCAGCAGCTTAGTTGCGGGGCCAAATACGCAGTATTTT. Its protein is CASSLVAGPNTQYF.

The V and J genes are TRBV5-6 and TRBJ1-4, with a weak D call TRBD1 (6 bases). The CDR3 contains 15 residues. The V end was cut by 6 bases, the J end by 4 bases, with 16 bases between. In germline, CDR1 is SGHDT, CDR2 YYEEEE. CDR3 nucleotides: TGTGCCAGCACGCGAGGGGCAGGGGTTAATGAAAAACTGTTTTTT. The encoded protein is CASTRGAGVNEKLFF.

The chain links TRBV6-5 to TRBJ2-7; 7 nucleotides agree with TRBD2. CDR3 length: 14 amino acids. Germline V lookup: CDR1 MNHEY, CDR2 SVGAGI. The J segment lost 6 bases and the V segment lost 2 bases, leaving 7 bases of the junction unmatched. CDR3 bases: TGTGCCAGCAGTTACCAGGGAGGGAGCCCCGAGCAGTACTTC. This gives the protein CASSYQGGSPEQYF.

The chain recombines TRBV4-2 with TRBJ1-2; 8 bases agree with TRBD1. CDR1 and CDR2 from the germline V gene are LGHNA and YNFKEQ. The CDR3 has 16 amino acids. V shed 1 base and J 5 bases; nucleotides not matched to a gene: 9. The CDR3 region is CASSQVLTGGGYGYTF. Here the CDR3 DNA reads TGTGCCAGCAGCCAAGTCCTCACAGGGGGTGGATATGGCTACACCTTC.

This sequence joins TRBV6-2 or TRBV6-3 and TRBJ2-2; D is uncertain. From germline, CDR1 is MNHEY and CDR2 SVGEGT. Trimming pared 6 bases from V and 4 bases from J, leaving 9 bases between. The CDR3 covers 13 residues. CDR3 nucleotides: TGTGCCAGCAGCCCCCCCCGCACCGGGGAGCTGTTTTTT. Translation: CASSPPRTGELFF.